What follows are 16 T cell receptor beta chains derived from one specimen sequenced in a study of T-cell reconstitution after alpha-beta-depleted transplantation in children (dated by TCRdb to 2016 to 2017). Libraries were constructed by PCR. Data came from an Illumina HiSeq 2500. Molecular barcoding was employed in the preparation of TCR libraries, with unique molecular identifiers being used to normalize TCRbeta repertoire quantification. TCRdb reanalyzed the raw reads on its own, using fastp at Q25 for trimming and MiXCR for clone calling, and kept in-frame beta chains. Each CDR3 protein gets just one entry, which takes the most common genes and DNA from the rows behind it. The sample yields around 300,000 distinct CDR3 sequences; 10% were counted once. 7% to 9.5% of the sample comes from the top ten. The treatment or condition label, as the study defines it: allogeneic hematopoietic cell transplantation with graft depleted of TCRalphabeta T cells and CD19 B cells.

The sample in question was PBMCs, obtained before TCRalphabeta/CD19-depleted stem cell transplant. All receptors come from a boy in the first two years of life with acute myeloid leukemia, due to receive a stem cell transplant.

This clonotype was counted only a few times. V usage is TRBV28 and J usage is TRBJ2-3; D is unclear. The germline V gene encodes CDR1 MDHEN and CDR2 SYDVKM. The CDR3 sequence is 10 residues long. V was clipped by 4 bases and J by 7 bases, with 3 bases between them. The CDR3 bases are TGTGCCAGCAGTTCTTATACGCAGTATTTT. As protein: CASSSYTQYF.

This clonotype was recorded at least ten times. The chain links TRBV25-1 to TRBJ2-7, with D unclear. Trimming stripped 1 base from V and 3 bases from J, with 7 bases between. Germline V gene sequence: CDR1 MGHDK, CDR2 SYGVNS. CDR3 size: 13 residues. The CDR3 region is CASSESLFYEQYF. The CDR3 nucleotides are TGTGCCAGCAGTGAATCCCTTTTCTACGAGCAGTACTTC.

This chain links TRBV5-1 with TRBJ2-1; maybe TRBD2 (6 bases). CDR1 SGHRS and CDR2 YFSETQ come from the germline V gene. The CDR3 totals 14 residues. Between the trimmed V and J ends, which lost 5 bases and 8 bases, there was a span of 17 bases. The DNA of the CDR3 is TGCGCCAGCAGACCTCAGGCGCCGGGAGATGAGCAGTTCTTC. Translated, it gives CASRPQAPGDEQFF.

A few counts support this clonotype. The rearrangement links TRBV28 to TRBJ1-1, with a weak D call TRBD1 (5 bases). This CDR3 has 17 residues. Trimming pared 1 base from V and 1 base from J, leaving 16 bases between. The germline V gene has CDR1 MDHEN and CDR2 SYDVKM. CDR3 region: CASSLYGGEVQNTEAFF. CDR3 coding DNA: TGTGCCAGCAGTTTATACGGAGGGGAGGTCCAGAACACTGAAGCTTTCTTT.

Ten or more counts support this clonotype. The rearrangement links TRBV6-2 or TRBV6-3 to TRBJ2-7; no clear D gene. Germline V gene lookup returns CDR1 MNHEY and CDR2 SVGEGT. This CDR3 spans 14 amino acids. Trimming took off 0 bases at V and 1 base at J, with 7 bases between the two ends. The CDR3 coding sequence is TGTGCCAGCAGTTACTCTCTAGGTTCCTACGAGCAGTACTTC. Encoded protein: CASSYSLGSYEQYF.

This clonotype was detected only a few times. This chain connects TRBV7-9 to TRBJ1-5; D is uncertain. V lost 5 bases and J lost 3, with 14 bases in between. CDR1 SEHNR and CDR2 FQNEAQ come from the germline V gene (reference sequence). This CDR3 contains 15 residues. Written as DNA, the CDR3 is TGTGCCAGCAGCCATAGTGCCGTCCCCAATCAGCCCCAGCATTTT. Translating gives CASSHSAVPNQPQHF.

This rearrangement joins TRBV12-3 or TRBV12-4 to TRBJ2-3; TRBD2 matches 7 bases. This CDR3 has 15 amino acids. The V and J ends lost 5 bases and 3 bases, in that order; junction bases with no gene match: 8. The CDR3, as DNA: TGTGCCAGCAGTCCCTCTCGCGGGGGAACAGATACGCAGTATTTT. The encoded protein is CASSPSRGGTDTQYF.

The V gene is TRBV19, the J gene TRBJ2-2; possible D gene TRBD1, 5 bases. With 7 bases removed from V and 3 bases from J, the gap between germline ends came to 15 bases. From germline, CDR1 is LNHDA and CDR2 SQIVND (reference sequence). The CDR3 is made up of 15 amino acids. Here the CDR3 DNA reads TGTGCCAGTAAGGATAGACAGCTCCACACCGGGGAGCTGTTTTTT. As protein: CASKDRQLHTGELFF.

This clonotype was detected only a few times. The chain uses TRBV30 and TRBJ1-1; 9 positions match TRBD1. The germline CDR1 and CDR2 sequences are GTSNPN and SVGIG (reference sequence). With V trimmed by 2 bases and J by 6 bases, 7 bases remained unmatched. This CDR3 has 14 amino acids. CDR3 loop: CAWSRDRVTPEAFF. CDR3 nucleotides: TGTGCCTGGAGTAGGGACAGGGTTACGCCTGAAGCTTTCTTT.

The sample holds many counts of this clonotype. V and J are TRBV3-1 and TRBJ2-6; the D gene is possibly TRBD2 (6 bases). CDR1 and CDR2 (germline): LGHDT, YNNKEL (reference sequence). The CDR3 totals 17 residues. The V end lost 4 bases, the J end lost 0 bases, and 13 bases lay between the germline ends. The CDR3 reads CASSRASAISGANVLTF. The CDR3 bases are TGTGCCAGCAGCCGCGCTAGCGCCATCTCTGGGGCCAACGTCCTGACTTTC.

This clonotype was counted only a few times. The chain employs TRBV28 and TRBJ1-5, with a possible D match to TRBD1 (5 bases). V lost 7 bases, J lost 2 bases, and 15 bases lay in between. Germline V gives CDR1 MDHEN, CDR2 SYDVKM. The CDR3 is 15 residues long. CDR3 loop: CASTDSGGGNQPQHF. CDR3 sequence (DNA): TGTGCCAGCACCGACAGCGGCGGTGGCAATCAGCCCCAGCATTTT.

The table lists this clonotype with many counts. The chain couples TRBV6-5 to TRBJ1-5; the D is unclear. Germline CDR1 and CDR2: MNHEY and SVGAGI. The CDR3 loop spans 19 amino acids. Trimming took off 0 bases at V and 0 bases at J, with 18 bases between the two ends. The CDR3 DNA sequence: TGTGCCAGCAGTTACTCGAGGATATCCCGCGCCTATAGCAATCAGCCCCAGCATTTT. The encoded protein is CASSYSRISRAYSNQPQHF.

Turning to this clonotype: This may stem from a read error, because a much larger clone lies one nucleotide away. This chain joins TRBV5-1 and TRBJ1-2; possible D gene TRBD1, 6 bases. Germline V gene lookup returns CDR1 SGHRS and CDR2 YFSETQ. CDR3 length: 16 residues. With 0 bases removed from V and 1 base from J, the gap between germline ends came to 13 bases. CDR3 residues: CASSLGTGPCNYGYTF. Written as DNA, the CDR3 is TGCGCCAGCAGCTTGGGCACAGGGCCCTGTAACTATGGCTACACCTTC.

In its sample, this clonotype was seen many times. The rearrangement uses TRBV9 and TRBJ1-2; D not resolved. Germline assignment: CDR1 SGDLS and CDR2 YYNGEE. The germline V and J ends were trimmed by 4 bases and 2 bases, with 6 bases remaining between them. This CDR3 is 12 amino acids long. Here the CDR3 DNA reads TGTGCCAGCAGCAGGGTAAACTATGGCTACACCTTC. Residues: CASSRVNYGYTF.

This clonotype was seen a few times. The chain joins TRBV20-1 to TRBJ1-5, with D hard to call. CDR3 length: 15 residues. The germline gives CDR1 DFQATT, CDR2 SNEGSKA (reference sequence). V was cut by 1 base and J by 4 bases, with 14 bases left in between. The CDR3 coding sequence is TGCAGTGCTAGAGCCCTCCGGACCGAGAATCAGCCCCAGCATTTT. It translates to CSARALRTENQPQHF.

The chain links TRBV4-2 to TRBJ1-2, with no clear D. Trimming took off 2 bases at V and 3 bases at J, with 19 bases between the two ends. The CDR3 runs 17 residues. The germline V gene has CDR1 LGHNA and CDR2 YNFKEQ. The CDR3 coding sequence is TGTGCCAGCAGCCAAACATCTTTCACCGCCGGGGACTATGGCTACACCTTC. This codes for CASSQTSFTAGDYGYTF.